This T cell receptor beta chain was observed in a study of blood T cell repertoires in COVID-19. Study summary: Samples of COVID-19 (acute and convalescent) were obtained from the United States, Italy and Spain. Sample material is recorded as cDNA or gDNA derived from T cells, B-cell-depleted T cells, or PBMCs.

Authors' analysis steps: Reference gene primers were amplified, and this amplification served to estimate nucleated cell counts. Using immunoSEQ multiplex PCR, the repertoire was profiled, and TCRdb retains in-frame clones only, with some absent. V and J calls plus clone size are reproduced from that table; the DNA served to infer D and trimming. This table has tens of thousands of clones, around 85% appearing once. Germline lookup yields CDR1 SGHRS and CDR2 YFSETQ. The CDR3 is made up of 16 amino acids. The V segment lost 5 bases and the J segment 3 bases; nucleotides outside the gene matches: 9. The chain carries TRBV5-1 and TRBJ2-2, with 8 bases aligning to TRBD2. This receptor was taken from a woman in her sixties or seventies with acute or convalescent COVID-19. Sample: peripheral blood. The DNA of the CDR3 is TGCGCCAGCAGTATTAGCGGGATGGGATACACCGGGGAGCTGTTTTTT. Translated: CASSISGMGYTGELFF.